A selection of T cell receptor beta chains follows, all from one sample in a study of shared clonotypes between healthy human individuals. TCRdb's table, derived via immunoSEQ multiplex PCR, lists solely in-frame clones and lacks some. The table has a few million clones, approximately 96% seen once; the top ten hold over 0.1%. Sample: naive CD4+ T cells sorted from blood. Source of these receptors: a man aged 18 to 29 in good health. Both conserved end residues are part of each CDR3. The order of the fields is clone size, D gene, V gene, J gene, CDR3 DNA, CDR3 protein. D genes are given only for firm matches. Clone sizes are given selectively: once, few, many, or a class where the clone is expanded.

abundance: -; d_gene: -; v_gene: TRBV30; j_gene: TRBJ1-1; CDR3nt: TGTGCCTGGGCCGGGATGAACACTGAAGCTTTCTTT; CDR3aa: CAWAGMNTEAFF
abundance: -; d_gene: TRBD1; v_gene: TRBV30; j_gene: TRBJ2-7; CDR3nt: TGTGCCTGGTCCCTAGGGGGCTCTCGATACGAGCAGTACTTC; CDR3aa: CAWSLGGSRYEQYF
abundance: once; d_gene: -; v_gene: TRBV6-5; j_gene: TRBJ2-2; CDR3nt: TGTGCCAGCAGTTACTCCGGGAACACCGGGGAGCTGTTTTTT; CDR3aa: CASSYSGNTGELFF
abundance: -; d_gene: -; v_gene: TRBV28; j_gene: TRBJ1-2; CDR3nt: TGTGCCAGCAGTTTTGGTACTCCATATGGCTACACCTTC; CDR3aa: CASSFGTPYGYTF
abundance: -; d_gene: -; v_gene: TRBV6-1; j_gene: TRBJ1-5; CDR3nt: TGTGCCAGCAGAGGGGTAGGGGGCAATCAGCCCCAGCATTTT; CDR3aa: CASRGVGGNQPQHF
abundance: -; d_gene: -; v_gene: TRBV4-1; j_gene: TRBJ1-4; CDR3nt: TGCGCCAGCAGCCAGGGAGTATCTGAAAAACTGTTTTTT; CDR3aa: CASSQGVSEKLFF
abundance: once; d_gene: -; v_gene: TRBV2; j_gene: TRBJ2-7; CDR3nt: TGTGCCAGCAGTGTTGCCCCTATAGAGCAGTACTTC; CDR3aa: CASSVAPIEQYF
abundance: -; d_gene: TRBD1; v_gene: TRBV6-1; j_gene: TRBJ1-1; CDR3nt: TGTGCCAGCAGTGAGCTACAGGGGGGTAGCACTGAAGCTTTCTTT; CDR3aa: CASSELQGGSTEAFF
abundance: -; d_gene: -; v_gene: TRBV9; j_gene: TRBJ2-3; CDR3nt: TGTGCCAGCAGCGTAGCTGCCAGCACAGATACGCAGTATTTT; CDR3aa: CASSVAASTDTQYF
abundance: once; d_gene: TRBD2; v_gene: TRBV11-2; j_gene: TRBJ2-1; CDR3nt: TGTGCCAGCAGCTTAGATCTGTTAGCGGGGTACAATGAGCAGTTCTTC; CDR3aa: CASSLDLLAGYNEQFF
abundance: -; d_gene: TRBD1; v_gene: TRBV6-1; j_gene: TRBJ1-3; CDR3nt: TGTGCCAGCAGTGAAGGACAGGGGGTTGGAAACACCATATATTTT; CDR3aa: CASSEGQGVGNTIYF
abundance: -; d_gene: -; v_gene: TRBV30; j_gene: TRBJ1-2; CDR3nt: TGTGCCTGGAGTGTAAGCCAGGGTCGCTACACCTTC; CDR3aa: CAWSVSQGRYTF
abundance: -; d_gene: -; v_gene: TRBV2; j_gene: TRBJ1-5; CDR3nt: TGTGCCAGCAAGGGGGGCAGGGTGGGAAATCAGCCCCAGCATTTT; CDR3aa: CASKGGRVGNQPQHF
abundance: -; d_gene: -; v_gene: TRBV5-1; j_gene: TRBJ1-4; CDR3nt: TGCGCCAGCAGCGCCGGACTTGGGGGAGGCACTAATGAAAAACTGTTTTTT; CDR3aa: CASSAGLGGGTNEKLFF
abundance: -; d_gene: -; v_gene: TRBV28; j_gene: TRBJ1-5; CDR3nt: TGTGCCAGCAGGGGAGCCGGGACGGCGAATCAGCCCCAGCATTTT; CDR3aa: CASRGAGTANQPQHF
abundance: -; d_gene: TRBD1; v_gene: TRBV19; j_gene: TRBJ1-2; CDR3nt: TGTGCCAGTAGCCCGAGGTGGCAGACAGGGGTCTATGGCTACACCTTC; CDR3aa: CASSPRWQTGVYGYTF
abundance: once; d_gene: -; v_gene: TRBV11-2; j_gene: TRBJ1-6; CDR3nt: TGTGCCAGCAGCTTAGGAGGTATGCGGAATTCACCCCTCCACTTT; CDR3aa: CASSLGGMRNSPLHF
abundance: -; d_gene: -; v_gene: TRBV28; j_gene: TRBJ1-2; CDR3nt: TGTGCCAGCAGGACGACCACCCCAGTGGGGGGCTACACCTTC; CDR3aa: CASRTTTPVGGYTF
abundance: -; d_gene: -; v_gene: TRBV5-8; j_gene: TRBJ1-4; CDR3nt: TGTGCCAGCAGCTTGTTTGGCAGCCTTAATGAAAAACTGTTTTTT; CDR3aa: CASSLFGSLNEKLFF
abundance: -; d_gene: -; v_gene: TRBV27; j_gene: TRBJ1-5; CDR3nt: TGTGCCAGCAGTTTGGGCCAGGGCAGTCAGCCCCAGCATTTT; CDR3aa: CASSLGQGSQPQHF
abundance: once; d_gene: -; v_gene: TRBV5-8; j_gene: TRBJ2-3; CDR3nt: TGTGCCAGCAGCTTGATATCTGGGTGGGTAGATACGCAGTATTTT; CDR3aa: CASSLISGWVDTQYF
abundance: -; d_gene: TRBD2; v_gene: TRBV5-4; j_gene: TRBJ2-3; CDR3nt: TGTGCCAGCAGCTTGGGCGGGAGCTTATCAGATACGCAGTATTTT; CDR3aa: CASSLGGSLSDTQYF
abundance: -; d_gene: -; v_gene: TRBV5-5; j_gene: TRBJ2-7; CDR3nt: TGTGCCAGCAGCGCGGGCCTCGGTTCCGAGCAGTACTTC; CDR3aa: CASSAGLGSEQYF
abundance: -; d_gene: TRBD1; v_gene: TRBV9; j_gene: TRBJ1-4; CDR3nt: TGTGCCAGCAGCACCCGGACAGGGAATGAAAAACTGTTTTTT; CDR3aa: CASSTRTGNEKLFF
abundance: -; d_gene: TRBD1; v_gene: TRBV6-6; j_gene: TRBJ2-5; CDR3nt: TGTGCCAGCAGTTTTCCGGGACAGGGGGTCGGGGAGACCCAGTACTTC; CDR3aa: CASSFPGQGVGETQYF
abundance: -; d_gene: -; v_gene: TRBV5-1; j_gene: TRBJ2-7; CDR3nt: TGCGCCAGCAGCTGCATGAAAATTGTGAACTACGAGCAGTACTTC; CDR3aa: CASSCMKIVNYEQYF
abundance: -; d_gene: -; v_gene: TRBV7-9; j_gene: TRBJ1-1; CDR3nt: TGTGCCAGCAGCGAACCGGGGAACACTGAAGCTTTCTTT; CDR3aa: CASSEPGNTEAFF
abundance: -; d_gene: -; v_gene: TRBV10-3; j_gene: TRBJ1-1; CDR3nt: TGTGCCATCAGTACAGGGATACCGAACACTGAAGCTTTCTTT; CDR3aa: CAISTGIPNTEAFF
abundance: -; d_gene: -; v_gene: TRBV19; j_gene: TRBJ1-2; CDR3nt: TGTGCCAGTAGTATAGCGACTCGGGCGAGCTACACCTTC; CDR3aa: CASSIATRASYTF
abundance: -; d_gene: -; v_gene: TRBV10-2; j_gene: TRBJ2-5; CDR3nt: TGCGCCAGCAGTGCGCAAGAGACCCAGTACTTC; CDR3aa: CASSAQETQYF
abundance: once; d_gene: TRBD2; v_gene: TRBV6-5; j_gene: TRBJ2-3; CDR3nt: TGTGCCAGCAGTTACTCGTCGGGAGGGGTGGCAGATACGCAGTATTTT; CDR3aa: CASSYSSGGVADTQYF
abundance: -; d_gene: -; v_gene: TRBV7-3; j_gene: TRBJ2-3; CDR3nt: TGTGCCAGCAGCTTACAAGGAGCAGGGCCAGATACGCAGTATTTT; CDR3aa: CASSLQGAGPDTQYF
abundance: -; d_gene: TRBD2; v_gene: TRBV7-2; j_gene: TRBJ2-4; CDR3nt: TGTGCCAGCAGCTTAACTAGCGGGGTACACGAAGCCAAAAACATTCAGTACTTC; CDR3aa: CASSLTSGVHEAKNIQYF
abundance: -; d_gene: -; v_gene: TRBV5-1; j_gene: TRBJ2-5; CDR3nt: TGCGCCAGCAGCGACCTTAATGAAGAGACCCAGTACTTC; CDR3aa: CASSDLNEETQYF
abundance: -; d_gene: TRBD2; v_gene: TRBV11-2; j_gene: TRBJ2-1; CDR3nt: TGTGCCAGCAGCTTAGCGGGAGGGAGTGAGCAGTTCTTC; CDR3aa: CASSLAGGSEQFF
abundance: -; d_gene: -; v_gene: TRBV27; j_gene: TRBJ1-1; CDR3nt: TGTGCCAGTAATGAGGGGTCTCTGGGGAACACTGAAGCTTTCTTT; CDR3aa: CASNEGSLGNTEAFF
abundance: -; d_gene: -; v_gene: TRBV20-1; j_gene: TRBJ2-5; CDR3nt: TGCAGTGCTAGATCAAAAGAGACCCAGTACTTC; CDR3aa: CSARSKETQYF
abundance: -; d_gene: TRBD1; v_gene: TRBV30; j_gene: TRBJ1-4; CDR3nt: TGTGCCCGGAGGGACAGGGGGCCAGTTAATGAAAAACTGTTTTTT; CDR3aa: CARRDRGPVNEKLFF
abundance: -; d_gene: -; v_gene: TRBV15; j_gene: TRBJ1-3; CDR3nt: TGTGCCACCAGCCCCTTGCGGTCCTCCTCCGGCACCATATATTTT; CDR3aa: CATSPLRSSSGTIYF
abundance: -; d_gene: TRBD2; v_gene: TRBV5-4; j_gene: TRBJ2-7; CDR3nt: TGTGCCAGCAGCTTGCGACTAGCGGGACCCTACGAGCAGTACTTC; CDR3aa: CASSLRLAGPYEQYF
abundance: -; d_gene: -; v_gene: TRBV28; j_gene: TRBJ1-4; CDR3nt: TGTGCCAGCAGGTCTGGACGGCTTAATGAAAAACTGTTTTTT; CDR3aa: CASRSGRLNEKLFF
abundance: -; d_gene: TRBD2; v_gene: TRBV7-2; j_gene: TRBJ2-7; CDR3nt: TGTGCCAGCAGCCTTAGCGGGAGGGTTTTTTACGAGCAGTACTTC; CDR3aa: CASSLSGRVFYEQYF
abundance: -; d_gene: -; v_gene: TRBV6-1; j_gene: TRBJ1-1; CDR3nt: TGTGCCAGCAGTCTGAGGGGCTTAACTGAAGCTTTCTTT; CDR3aa: CASSLRGLTEAFF
abundance: -; d_gene: -; v_gene: TRBV14; j_gene: TRBJ1-6; CDR3nt: TGTGCCAGCAGCCGCTTCAACGATTCACCCCTCCACTTT; CDR3aa: CASSRFNDSPLHF
abundance: -; d_gene: TRBD2; v_gene: TRBV4-1; j_gene: TRBJ2-5; CDR3nt: TGCGCCAGCAGCCAAGGGACTAGCGGGACACAAGAGACCCAGTACTTC; CDR3aa: CASSQGTSGTQETQYF
abundance: -; d_gene: TRBD1; v_gene: TRBV5-1; j_gene: TRBJ2-5; CDR3nt: TGCGCCAGCAGCCCGACAGGGAAAGGGGAGACCCAGTACTTC; CDR3aa: CASSPTGKGETQYF
abundance: -; d_gene: -; v_gene: TRBV6-1; j_gene: TRBJ1-2; CDR3nt: TGTGCCAGCAAAATTCTTCCAGATCTCTATGGCTACACCTTC; CDR3aa: CASKILPDLYGYTF
abundance: -; d_gene: -; v_gene: TRBV21-1; j_gene: TRBJ1-5; CDR3nt: TGTGCCAGCAGCATGGACAGGGAGTCGGGACAGCCCCAGCATTTT; CDR3aa: CASSMDRESGQPQHF
abundance: -; d_gene: TRBD1; v_gene: TRBV6-5; j_gene: TRBJ1-2; CDR3nt: TGTGCCAGCAGTTACGCAGGGGGAAGACGTGGCTACACCTTC; CDR3aa: CASSYAGGRRGYTF
abundance: -; d_gene: -; v_gene: TRBV7-6; j_gene: TRBJ1-3; CDR3nt: TGTGCCAGCAGCTCCGTGCCCGGGGAGGGAAACACCATATATTTT; CDR3aa: CASSSVPGEGNTIYF
abundance: -; d_gene: TRBD1; v_gene: TRBV6-6; j_gene: TRBJ2-5; CDR3nt: TGTGCCAGCAAGGGGAGGGACAGGGGAGAGGAGACCCAGTACTTC; CDR3aa: CASKGRDRGEETQYF
abundance: -; d_gene: TRBD1; v_gene: TRBV28; j_gene: TRBJ1-2; CDR3nt: TGTGCCAGCAGTTCCCCCCGTGGGACAGGTCGCGATGGCTACACCTTC; CDR3aa: CASSSPRGTGRDGYTF
abundance: -; d_gene: TRBD1; v_gene: TRBV18; j_gene: TRBJ2-5; CDR3nt: TGTGCCAGCTCGCCAAGACAGGGGGCGGGGGAGACCCAGTACTTC; CDR3aa: CASSPRQGAGETQYF